Listed here are 30 T cell receptor beta chains from one sample, sequenced in a study of cytomegalovirus exposure and HLA in healthy donors. PCR used 60 Vbeta primers and 13 Jbeta primers. Sequencing was performed with immunoSEQ multiplex PCR; in TCRdb, only in-frame clones are kept and a portion is missing. Among tens of thousands of clones listed, around 80% were seen once. Sequenced input: PBMCs. The source of these receptors is a middle-aged woman in good health and CMV-seropositive.

The V gene is TRBV6-1, the J gene TRBJ1-2; D not resolved. Germline CDR1 reads MNHNS; CDR2 reads SASEGT. Trimming removed 8 bases from V and 11 bases from J, with 18 bases in between. CDR3 length: 12 amino acids. The CDR3 is CASANSGVGYTF. The DNA of the CDR3 is TGTGCCAGCGCAAACAGCGGGGTTGGGTACACCTTC.

The chain employs TRBV27 and TRBJ1-1; 7 bases map to TRBD1. Trimming cost V 5 bases and J 4 bases; bases outside gene matches: 16. Per the germline V gene, CDR1 is MNHEY and CDR2 is SMNVEV (reference sequence). CDR3 length: 17 amino acids. The CDR3 is CASSPDRVGAWSTEAFF. CDR3 DNA sequence: TGTGCCAGCAGTCCCGACAGGGTAGGTGCGTGGAGCACTGAAGCTTTCTTT.

V and J are TRBV4-3 and TRBJ1-2; tentative D call: TRBD1 (5 bases). Trimming took off 0 bases at V and 4 bases at J, with 18 bases between the two ends. Per germline, CDR1 LGHNA and CDR2 YSLEER. This CDR3 contains 17 residues. CDR3 in amino acids: CASSQDLGGVRIYGYTF. The CDR3 DNA follows: TGCGCCAGCAGCCAAGATCTCGGGGGGGTGAGAATCTATGGCTACACCTTC.

This clone was detected only a few times. The same CDR3 also results from other DNA sequences found in this sample. The rearrangement uses TRBV4-3 and TRBJ1-5, with 10 bases identical to TRBD1. The CDR3 spans 15 residues. Germline CDR1 is LGHNA and CDR2 is YSLEER. V trimming: 3 bases; J trimming: 6 bases; junction bases outside the gene matches: 5. In DNA, the CDR3 is TGCGCCAGCAGCCAGTCGACAGGGGGCGGTCAGCCCCAGCATTTT. It encodes CASSQSTGGGQPQHF.

This clone was detected only a few times. Here the CDR3 reads CASSQSTGTYEQYF. The CDR3 DNA follows: TGCGCCAGCAGCCAGAGCACAGGGACCTACGAGCAGTACTTC. The chain couples TRBV5-1 to TRBJ2-7; TRBD1 is a possible D gene (6 bases). The germline CDR1 and CDR2 sequences are SGHRS and YFSETQ. V dropped 4 bases and J dropped 2 bases, with 13 bases sitting between them. There are 14 residues in the CDR3.

The chain employs TRBV5-1 and TRBJ2-7, with TRBD1 matching over 7 bases. CDR3 length: 14 residues. The V gene end was trimmed by 5 bases and the J gene end by 0 bases; junction bases not matched to a gene: 5. Germline loops: CDR1 SGHRS, CDR2 YFSETQ. CDR3 protein: CASRRTGDSYEQYF. The CDR3 DNA reads as TGCGCCAGCAGGAGGACAGGAGACTCCTACGAGCAGTACTTC.

The chain is built from TRBV5-6 and TRBJ2-7, with D perhaps matching TRBD1 or TRBD2 (5 bases each). V lost 4 bases, J lost 2 bases, and 13 bases lay in between. This CDR3 has 14 residues. Germline V gene lookup returns CDR1 SGHDT and CDR2 YYEEEE. The CDR3 region is CASSMEETAYEQYF. In DNA, the CDR3 is TGTGCCAGCAGCATGGAGGAGACAGCCTACGAGCAGTACTTC.

This chain uses TRBV6-1 with TRBJ2-5, with 7 bases that match TRBD2. The DNA end is a closer match to TRBJ2-7, so the J assignment may be wrong. Germline V lookup: CDR1 MNHNS, CDR2 SASEGT. The CDR3 has 14 amino acids. The chain's CDR3 is CASSEAGGTYEQYF. CDR3 DNA: TGTGCCAGCAGTGAAGCGGGGGGGACCTACGAGCAGTACTTC.

This clone has a single count. The gene calls are TRBV7-8 and TRBJ1-2, with no clear D. In germline, CDR1 is SGHVS, CDR2 FQNEAQ. Trimming removed 5 bases at V and 3 bases at J, with 16 bases between. The length of the CDR3 is 15 residues. CDR3 amino acids: CASSRGRVSDYGYTF. The CDR3 DNA follows: TGTGCCAGCAGCCGGGGAAGGGTGTCAGACTATGGCTACACCTTC.

V and J are TRBV6-5 and TRBJ2-3; D unresolved. V was cut by 5 bases and J by 6 bases, with 6 bases left in between. CDR3 length: 11 residues. From germline, CDR1 is MNHEY and CDR2 SVGAGI. CDR3 loop: CASSLRDTQYF. The DNA of the CDR3 is TGTGCCAGCAGTCTCAGGGATACGCAGTATTTT.

Comment on this clone: Other nucleotide sequences in the sample specify the same CDR3. The J gene is TRBJ1-1, the V gene TRBV5-4, with a tentative D call TRBD1 (5 bases). Trimming stripped 8 bases from V and 6 bases from J, with 17 bases between. CDR1 is SGHNT and CDR2 is YYREEE in the germline V gene (reference sequence). This CDR3 spans 13 amino acids. The CDR3 nucleotides read TGTGCCAGTACCATTACAGGTCTTCCTGAAGCTTTCTTT. This sequence encodes CASTITGLPEAFF. The variable domain in full, completed from reference TRBV5-4 and TRBJ1-1, reads ETGVTQSPTHLIKTRGQQVTLRCSSQSGHNTVSWYQQALGQGPQFIFQYYREEENGRGNFPPRFSGLQFPNYSSELNVNALELDDSALYLCASTITGLPEAFFGQGTRLTVV.

This chain links TRBV27 with TRBJ1-6; 7 bases agree with TRBD1. J was trimmed by 7 bases and V by 5 bases; bases with no gene match: 11. The CDR3 spans 16 residues. Germline CDR1 MNHEY, CDR2 SMNVEV (reference sequence). CDR3 region: CASSLHRGYLNSPLHF. The CDR3 region has the DNA TGTGCCAGCAGTCTCCACAGGGGTTATTTGAATTCACCCCTCCACTTT.

This chain joins TRBV10-3 and TRBJ1-1, with no clear D. The CDR3 extends over 14 amino acids. With 4 bases removed from V and 4 bases from J, the gap between germline ends came to 13 bases. Germline CDR1 reads ENHRY; CDR2 reads SYGVKD. Written as DNA, the CDR3 is TGTGCCATCAGTGTTGAGGGAAAGGGCACTGAAGCTTTCTTT. It yields the protein CAISVEGKGTEAFF.

The V call is TRBV2, the J call TRBJ2-3; possibly TRBD2 for D (6 bases). The V gene lost 8 bases and the J gene lost 2 bases, with 11 bases spanning the gap. CDR1 and CDR2 from the germline V gene are SNHLY and FYNNEI. The CDR3 length is 13 residues. The CDR3 loop reads CASLRRDTDTQYF. The DNA for the CDR3 is TGTGCCAGCCTTAGGAGGGACACAGATACGCAGTATTTT.

The chain combines TRBV29-1 with TRBJ2-5; the match to TRBD2 covers 10 bases. This CDR3 is 15 amino acids long. CDR1 is SQVTM, CDR2 ANQGSEA, per germline. V gave up 4 bases and J gave up 4 bases; unmatched junction bases: 9. CDR3: CSVGPIAGGGETQYF. CDR3 bases: TGCAGCGTTGGGCCCATAGCGGGGGGTGGAGAGACCCAGTACTTC.

The chain links TRBV5-4 to TRBJ1-1, with 8 positions matching TRBD1. The CDR3 has 15 amino acids. V was pared by 3 bases and J by 4 bases, with 8 bases of the junction left unmatched. From germline, CDR1 is SGHNT and CDR2 YYREEE (reference sequence). The CDR3 DNA sequence: TGTGCCAGCAGCTCCGATCCTACAGGGGGCACTGAAGCTTTCTTT. This sequence encodes CASSSDPTGGTEAFF.

This chain joins TRBV18 and TRBJ2-3, with 13 nucleotides matching TRBD2. J lost 0 bases, V lost 3 bases, and 3 bases had no gene match. CDR3 length: 17 residues. Germline V lookup: CDR1 KGHSH, CDR2 LQKENI. CDR3 coding DNA: TGTGCCAGCTCACCTGGACTAGCGGGGGTTAGCACAGATACGCAGTATTTT. As protein: CASSPGLAGVSTDTQYF.

This clone was counted only a few times. This chain links TRBV30 with TRBJ1-6; D is possibly TRBD1 (6 bases). CDR3 size: 19 residues. Germline loops: CDR1 GTSNPN, CDR2 SVGIG (reference sequence). V was shortened by 0 bases and J by 7 bases, with 25 bases between the two germline ends. In DNA, the CDR3 is TGTGCCTGGAGTGTACAGGGCACCCTCCGTTCCTGGGGCAATTCACCCCTCCACTTT. Its protein is CAWSVQGTLRSWGNSPLHF.

The V call is TRBV7-2, the J call TRBJ1-1; no firm D call. The germline V gene has CDR1 SGHTA and CDR2 FQGNSA. V shed 0 bases and J shed 5 bases, with 7 bases lying between them. The CDR3 spans 13 residues. The CDR3 protein is CASSLAWQTEAFF. CDR3 nucleotides: TGTGCCAGCAGCTTAGCGTGGCAGACTGAAGCTTTCTTT.

CDR3: CASSEIPGPGGQPQHF. The CDR3 DNA sequence: TGTGCCAGCAGTGAAATACCGGGACCGGGGGGTCAGCCCCAGCATTTT. V is TRBV25-1 and J is TRBJ1-5, with D tentatively TRBD1 (5 bases). CDR3 length equals 16 residues. The germline V gene encodes CDR1 MGHDK and CDR2 SYGVNS. The ends were cut back, 2 bases at V and 6 bases at J, with 17 bases in the middle.

V gene TRBV2 combines with J gene TRBJ2-4, with TRBD1 identical over 8 bases. The J segment lost 0 bases and the V segment lost 6 bases, leaving 4 bases of the junction unmatched. Germline V gene lookup returns CDR1 SNHLY and CDR2 FYNNEI. CDR3 length: 15 amino acids. Here the CDR3 reads CASRGTGLAKNIQYF. CDR3 sequence (DNA): TGTGCCAGCAGGGGGACAGGTTTAGCCAAAAACATTCAGTACTTC.

V and J are TRBV4-1 and TRBJ1-5, with 8 bases that match TRBD1. This CDR3 has 13 residues. After removal of 2 bases from V and 6 bases from J, the junction contained 0 bases not matched to a gene. Germline V gene data show CDR1 as MGHRA and CDR2 as YSYEKL. CDR3 sequence (DNA): TGCGCCAGCAGCCAACAGGGGGCTCAGCCCCAGCATTTT. Amino acid sequence: CASSQQGAQPQHF.

About this clone itself: One end of the junction fails to match germline, which may point to a read error. V usage is TRBV30 and J usage is TRBJ1-3; possible D gene TRBD1, 5 bases. CDR1 is GTSNPN and CDR2 is SVGIG in the germline V gene (reference sequence). The CDR3 has 11 amino acids. CDR3 residues: CAWSPGRGLTF. DNA of the CDR3: TGTGCCTGGAGTCCGGGGCGGGGCCTCACCTTT.

The chain uses TRBV13 and TRBJ1-1; a weak D match, TRBD1 (5 bases). Germline V gives CDR1 PRHDT, CDR2 FYEKMQ (reference sequence). This CDR3 has 14 amino acids. V lost 0 bases to trimming and J lost 8 bases, with 13 bases between them. The CDR3 loop reads CASSLGQGGTEAFF. CDR3 bases: TGTGCCAGCAGCTTAGGCCAGGGTGGAACCGAAGCTTTCTTT.

J is TRBJ2-1 and V is TRBV5-1; 10 bases line up with TRBD2. The length of the CDR3 is 15 residues. With V trimmed by 4 bases and J by 6 bases, 7 bases remained unmatched. The V gene's germline CDR1 is SGHRS and CDR2 YFSETQ. For the CDR3, the DNA is TGCGCCAGCAGCATAGCCGGGACTAGCGCCAATGAGCAGTTCTTC. Its translation: CASSIAGTSANEQFF.

The chain uses TRBV6-5 and TRBJ1-1; D not resolved. Germline V gene lookup returns CDR1 MNHEY and CDR2 SVGAGI. Trimming cost V 7 bases and J 1 base, with 10 bases left between them. The length of the CDR3 is 13 residues. The CDR3 spells CASTDRQNTEAFF. The CDR3, as DNA: TGTGCCAGCACTGATCGACAGAACACTGAAGCTTTCTTT.

The chain uses TRBV28 and TRBJ1-2; D might be TRBD1 (5 bases). From germline, CDR1 is MDHEN and CDR2 SYDVKM. The V end was cut by 7 bases, the J end by 2 bases, with 14 bases between. This CDR3 is 14 amino acids long. Written as DNA, the CDR3 is TGTGCCAGCACGATCGTAGGGGCGAACTATGGCTACACCTTC. The encoded protein is CASTIVGANYGYTF.

V is TRBV13 and J is TRBJ2-3, with TRBD1 matching 9 bases. This CDR3 spans 17 amino acids. The germline V gene has CDR1 PRHDT and CDR2 FYEKMQ (reference sequence). The junction had 13 bases not matched to a gene; V was cut back by 5 bases and J by 4 bases. The chain's CDR3 is CASSRTGGFSRPDTQYF. In DNA, the CDR3 is TGTGCCAGCAGCCGAACAGGGGGCTTCTCGAGGCCAGATACGCAGTATTTT. The whole variable domain, remainder taken from reference TRBV13 and TRBJ2-3, is AAGVIQSPRHLIKEKRETATLKCYPIPRHDTVYWYQQGPGQDPQFLISFYEKMQSDKGSIPDRFSAQQFSDYHSELNMSSLELGDSALYFCASSRTGGFSRPDTQYFGPGTRLTVL.

The chain carries TRBV5-5 and TRBJ1-5; a possible D gene is TRBD1 (5 bases). The V gene's germline CDR1 is SGHKS and CDR2 YYEKEE (reference sequence). The germline V and J ends were trimmed by 0 bases and 2 bases, with 6 bases remaining between them. The CDR3 is made up of 14 amino acids. The CDR3 is CASSLVGGNQPQHF. CDR3 nucleotide sequence: TGTGCCAGCAGCTTGGTAGGGGGCAATCAGCCCCAGCATTTT.

This clone occurred once. A junction end diverges from the germline sequence, so it may reflect a read error. The rearrangement links TRBV7-9 to TRBJ1-1; TRBD1 aligns across 8 bases. The CDR3 contains 12 residues. CDR1 is SEHNR and CDR2 is FQNEAQ in the germline V gene (reference sequence). Written as DNA, the CDR3 is TGTTCCAGCAGCCATCAGGGGGCAAAAGCTTTCTTT. Translation gives CSSSHQGAKAFF.